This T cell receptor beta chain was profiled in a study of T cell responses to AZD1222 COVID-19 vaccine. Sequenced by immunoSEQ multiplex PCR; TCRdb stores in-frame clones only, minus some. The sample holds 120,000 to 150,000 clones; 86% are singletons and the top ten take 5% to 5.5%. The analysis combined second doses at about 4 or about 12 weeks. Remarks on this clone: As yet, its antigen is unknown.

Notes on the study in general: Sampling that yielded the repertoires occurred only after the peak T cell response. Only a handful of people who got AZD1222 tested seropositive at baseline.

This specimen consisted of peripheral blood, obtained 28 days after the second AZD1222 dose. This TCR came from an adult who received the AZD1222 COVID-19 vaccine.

The CDR3 nucleotides are TGTGCCAGTAGAACTCGACTAGCGGGAGAAGGGGGCACAGATACGCAGTATTTT. It specifies CASRTRLAGEGGTDTQYF. The rearrangement uses TRBV19 and TRBJ2-3, with 12 positions matching TRBD2. Germline V gene sequence: CDR1 LNHDA, CDR2 SQIVND (reference sequence). The length of the CDR3 is 18 residues. V was pared by 6 bases and J by 1 base, with 11 bases of the junction left unmatched. The whole variable domain, remainder taken from reference TRBV19 and TRBJ2-3, is DGGITQSPKYLFRKEGQNVTLSCEQNLNHDAMYWYRQDPGQGLRLIYYSQIVNDFQKGDIAEGYSVSREKKESFPLTVTSAQKNPTAFYLCASRTRLAGEGGTDTQYFGPGTRLTVL.